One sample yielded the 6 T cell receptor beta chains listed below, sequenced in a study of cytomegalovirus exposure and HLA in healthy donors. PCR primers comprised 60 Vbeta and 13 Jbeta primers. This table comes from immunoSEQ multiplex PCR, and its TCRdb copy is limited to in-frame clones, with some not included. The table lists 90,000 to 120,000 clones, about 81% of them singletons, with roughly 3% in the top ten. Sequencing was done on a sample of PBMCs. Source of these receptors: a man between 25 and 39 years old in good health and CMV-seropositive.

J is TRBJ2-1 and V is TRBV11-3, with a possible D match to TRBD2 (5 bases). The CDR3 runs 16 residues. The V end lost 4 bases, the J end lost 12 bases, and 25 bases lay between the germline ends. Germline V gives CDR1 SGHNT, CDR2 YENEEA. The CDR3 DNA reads TGTGCCAGCAGCTACGCCGAGGAGGACGTAGGTCGGCGGCAGTTCTTC. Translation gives CASSYAEEDVGRRQFF.

This CDR3 is CASSKGELYRASYNEQFF. The CDR3 nucleotides are TGTGCCAGCAGCAAAGGGGAGTTGTACAGGGCCTCCTACAATGAGCAGTTCTTC. The V and J genes are TRBV21-1 and TRBJ2-1; the table gives TRBD1 as D, unverified against the DNA. TRBV21-1 has pseudogene status. The CDR3 is 18 residues long.

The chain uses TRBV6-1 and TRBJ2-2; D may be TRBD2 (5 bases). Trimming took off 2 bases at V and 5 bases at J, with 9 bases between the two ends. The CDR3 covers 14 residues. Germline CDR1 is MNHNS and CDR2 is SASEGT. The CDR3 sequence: CASSEIEGTGELFF. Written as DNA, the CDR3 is TGTGCCAGCAGTGAAATAGAGGGAACCGGGGAGCTGTTTTTT.

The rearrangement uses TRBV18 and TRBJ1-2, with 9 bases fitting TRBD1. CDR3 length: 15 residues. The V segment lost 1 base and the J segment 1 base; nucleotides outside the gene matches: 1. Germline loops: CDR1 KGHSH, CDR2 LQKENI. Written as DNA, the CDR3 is TGTGCCAGCTCACCACAGGACAGGGGTAACTATGGCTACACCTTC. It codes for CASSPQDRGNYGYTF. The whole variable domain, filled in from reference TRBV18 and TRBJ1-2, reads NAGVMQNPRHLVRRRGQEARLRCSPMKGHSHVYWYRQLPEEGLKFMVYLQKENIIDESGMPKERFSAEFPKEGPSILRIQQVVRGDSAAYFCASSPQDRGNYGYTFGSGTRLTVV.

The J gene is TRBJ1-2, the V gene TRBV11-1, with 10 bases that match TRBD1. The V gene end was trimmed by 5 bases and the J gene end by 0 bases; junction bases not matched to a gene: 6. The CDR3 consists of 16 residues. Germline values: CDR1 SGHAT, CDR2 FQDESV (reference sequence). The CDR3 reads CASSPGTGDTNYGYTF. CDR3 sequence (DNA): TGTGCCAGCAGCCCGGGGACAGGGGATACTAACTATGGCTACACCTTC.

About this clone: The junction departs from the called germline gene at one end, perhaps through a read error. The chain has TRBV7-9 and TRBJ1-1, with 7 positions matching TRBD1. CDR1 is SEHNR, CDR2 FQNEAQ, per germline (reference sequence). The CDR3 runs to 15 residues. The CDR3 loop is CSSSLLGGVDTEAFF. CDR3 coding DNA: TGTTCCAGCAGCTTGTTAGGGGGCGTCGACACTGAAGCTTTCTTT.